These 27 T cell receptor beta chains share one sample of origin, sequenced in a study of blood T cell repertoires in COVID-19. Clones were read by immunoSEQ multiplex PCR, and TCRdb kept only the in-frame ones, dropping some. The table shows about 140,000 clones, with less than 80% occurring only once. Material: peripheral blood. Receptors originate from a man aged 55 to 70 with acute or convalescent COVID-19.

As to this clone: A junction boundary mismatches the germline segment, possibly from a read error. The rearrangement links TRBV7-2 to TRBJ2-5, with TRBD1 identical over 9 bases. Germline CDR1 reads SGHTA; CDR2 reads FQGNSA. This CDR3 comprises 16 residues. CDR3: CASSQRRTGAGEPQYF. As DNA, the CDR3 is TGTGCCAGCAGCCAGCGGAGGACAGGGGCCGGAGAGCCCCAGTACTTC. The whole variable domain, remainder taken from reference TRBV7-2 and TRBJ2-5, is GAGVSQSPSNKVTEKGKDVELRCDPISGHTALYWYRQSLGQGLEFLIYFQGNSAPDKSGLPSDRFSAERTGGSVSTLTIQRTQQEDSAVYLCASSQRRTGAGEPQYFGPGTRLLVL.

The chain recombines TRBV2 with TRBJ2-1, with D perhaps TRBD1 (6 bases). V was clipped by 6 bases and J by 4 bases, with 13 bases between them. This CDR3 has 14 amino acids. Germline V lookup: CDR1 SNHLY, CDR2 FYNNEI. CDR3: CASRQGIGYNEQFF. CDR3 coding DNA: TGTGCCAGCAGACAGGGTATAGGGTACAATGAGCAGTTCTTC.

CDR3 DNA: TGTGCCAGCAGCGCTGACAGGGGGCGCACAGATACGCAGTATTTT. As protein: CASSADRGRTDTQYF. The chain recombines TRBV7-9 with TRBJ2-3; TRBD1 matches at 10 bases. The CDR3 consists of 15 residues. The trim removed 5 bases at V and 1 base at J, leaving 3 bases unmatched. Germline CDR1 reads SEHNR; CDR2 reads FQNEAQ (reference sequence).

This chain joins TRBV30 and TRBJ2-5, with TRBD2 as a possible D gene (6 bases). There are 13 residues in the CDR3. Germline lookup yields CDR1 GTSNPN and CDR2 SVGIG (reference sequence). V lost 1 base and J 9 bases, leaving 15 bases between the germline ends. The DNA of the CDR3 is TGTGCCTGGAGTGCGGCGGGGTTTTCGGCCCAGTACTTC. Protein product: CAWSAAGFSAQYF.

The chain combines TRBV9 with TRBJ1-1; a weak D match, TRBD1 (6 bases). The CDR3 spans 16 residues. Between the trimmed V and J ends, which lost 0 bases and 5 bases, there was a span of 17 bases. The V gene's germline CDR1 is SGDLS and CDR2 YYNGEE. As DNA, the CDR3 is TGTGCCAGCAGCGTAGAGGCAGGGGCGCAGAGGACTGAAGCTTTCTTT. Its protein is CASSVEAGAQRTEAFF.

The genes are TRBV28 and TRBJ2-5; D gene uncertain. CDR1 and CDR2 (germline): MDHEN, SYDVKM. V was pared by 7 bases and J by 1 base, with 7 bases between. The CDR3 runs to 12 residues. The CDR3 DNA is TGTGCCAGCACCCCATCCCAAGAGACCCAGTACTTC. Amino acids: CASTPSQETQYF.

The J gene is TRBJ2-2, the V gene TRBV6-2 or TRBV6-3, with unresolved D. CDR1 and CDR2 from the germline V gene are MNHEY and SVGEGT. The CDR3 is 15 amino acids. V lost 6 bases, J lost 4 bases, and 15 bases lay in between. The CDR3, as DNA: TGTGCCAGCAGCCGCACTTCGCCGGGCACCGGGGAGCTGTTTTTT. It specifies CASSRTSPGTGELFF.

This chain connects TRBV30 to TRBJ2-3; no clear D gene. Germline lookup yields CDR1 GTSNPN and CDR2 SVGIG (reference sequence). There are 12 residues in the CDR3. With 1 base removed from V and 8 bases from J, the gap between germline ends came to 10 bases. This CDR3 is CAWSETLGTQYF. CDR3 coding DNA: TGTGCCTGGAGTGAAACTCTCGGTACGCAGTATTTT.

The chain couples TRBV24-1 to TRBJ2-2; 11 positions agree with TRBD1. Germline V gene sequence: CDR1 KGHDR, CDR2 SFDVKD. CDR3 length: 18 residues. V shed 1 base, J shed 5 bases, and the junction held 8 bases outside the gene matches. CDR3 nucleotides: TGTGCCACCAGTGATTTAGGATTCGGGACAGGGGGGACCGGGGAGCTGTTTTTT. Translating it yields CATSDLGFGTGGTGELFF.

The chain employs TRBV6-1 and TRBJ2-1; possibly TRBD2 for D (6 bases). V lost 0 bases to trimming and J lost 8 bases, with 8 bases between them. Germline V lookup: CDR1 MNHNS, CDR2 SASEGT. The CDR3 runs 13 residues. The CDR3, as DNA: TGTGCCAGCAGTGAAGCTTGGGGGGATGAGCAGTTCTTC. It yields the protein CASSEAWGDEQFF.

This clone was recorded only once. V and J are TRBV5-8 and TRBJ1-2; D not resolved. Trimming took 0 bases from V and 8 from J, leaving 8 bases between them. CDR3 size: 12 residues. The germline V gene encodes CDR1 SGHTS and CDR2 YDEGEE. This chain's CDR3 is CASSLDAGGYTF. The CDR3, as DNA: TGTGCCAGCAGCTTGGATGCGGGGGGCTACACCTTC.

The V call is TRBV28, the J call TRBJ1-1; D uncertain. There are 12 residues in the CDR3. The V gene's germline CDR1 is MDHEN and CDR2 SYDVKM. Trimming cost V 4 bases and J 7 bases, with 10 bases left between them. In nucleotides, the CDR3 is TGTGCCAGCAGTTCTTGGGCCGGTGAAGCTTTCTTT. Residues: CASSSWAGEAFF.

Turning to this clone: Relative to the germline gene, one junction end is altered; a read error may explain this. The chain links TRBV7-7 to TRBJ2-5; no clear D gene. Germline lookup yields CDR1 SSHAT and CDR2 FNYEAQ (reference sequence). The length of the CDR3 is 13 residues. CDR3 sequence reads: CASSLSSQETQYF. The CDR3 DNA is TGTGCTAGCAGCTTGTCTAGCCAAGAGACCCAGTACTTC. Based on the CDR3 plus reference TRBV7-7 and TRBJ2-5, the full variable domain is GAGVSQSPRYKVTKRGQDVTLRCDPISSHATLYWYQQALGQGPEFLTYFNYEAQPDKSGLPSDRFSAERPEGSISTLTIQRTEQRDSAMYRCASSLSSQETQYFGPGTRLLVL.

CDR3 nucleotides: TGTGCCAGCATCCCCGCAGGGGGCAGGGGCTACACCTTC. Protein: CASIPAGGRGYTF. This sequence joins TRBV6-5 and TRBJ1-2, with 8 bases identical to TRBD1. The trim removed 7 bases at V and 8 bases at J, leaving 9 bases unmatched. The CDR3 extends over 13 amino acids. Germline V gene lookup returns CDR1 MNHEY and CDR2 SVGAGI.

This chain uses TRBV6-2 or TRBV6-3 with TRBJ2-2, with TRBD1 as a possible D gene (6 bases). The CDR3 totals 15 residues. V was pared by 4 bases and J by 6 bases, with 15 bases between. Germline V lookup: CDR1 MNHEY, CDR2 SVGEGT. The CDR3 DNA is TGTGCCAGCAGTTTCTTGGGGGCGCTTGCCGGGGAGCTGTTTTTT. Translated: CASSFLGALAGELFF.

The rearrangement joins TRBV2 to TRBJ1-3; weak D call: TRBD1 (6 bases). The CDR3 consists of 16 residues. V lost 4 bases, J lost 4 bases, and 17 bases lay in between. Germline-derived CDR1 and CDR2 are SNHLY and FYNNEI. CDR3 sequence reads: CASSGQTGGSGNTIYF. The CDR3 region has the DNA TGTGCCAGCAGTGGTCAGACAGGCGGGTCGGGAAACACCATATATTTT. Together with reference TRBV2 and TRBJ1-3, the CDR3 gives the full variable domain: EPEVTQTPSHQVTQMGQEVILRCVPISNHLYFYWYRQILGQKVEFLVSFYNNEISEKSEIFDDQFSVERPDGSNFTLKIRSTKLEDSAMYFCASSGQTGGSGNTIYFGEGSWLTVV.

This clone has a single count. The chain uses TRBV5-1 and TRBJ2-1; D is unresolved. The CDR3 contains 19 residues. Trimming left V 5 bases short and J 1 base short, with 25 bases between. The germline CDR1 and CDR2 sequences are SGHRS and YFSETQ. The CDR3 sequence: CASSNLATTTYLSYNEQFF. Written as DNA, the CDR3 is TGCGCCAGCAGTAACTTGGCCACCACGACATACTTATCCTACAATGAGCAGTTCTTC.

The chain uses TRBV3-1 (or the pseudogene TRBV3-2) and TRBJ2-1; weak D call: TRBD2 (5 bases). CDR3 length: 17 residues. V gave up 6 bases and J gave up 0 bases, with 18 bases separating them. Germline-derived CDR1 and CDR2 are LGHDT and YNNKEL (reference sequence). The CDR3 loop reads CASSPFSRGSSYNEQFF. The CDR3 nucleotides are TGTGCCAGCAGTCCTTTTTCACGGGGTAGCTCCTACAATGAGCAGTTCTTC.

This clone was picked up one time. The chain combines TRBV6-5 with TRBJ2-5; D is undetermined. With 0 bases removed from V and 2 bases from J, the gap between germline ends came to 7 bases. This CDR3 is built from 14 residues. CDR1 is MNHEY and CDR2 is SVGAGI in the germline V gene. The CDR3 loop reads CASSYSFLQETQYF. The CDR3 region has the DNA TGTGCCAGCAGTTACTCATTCTTGCAAGAGACCCAGTACTTC.

The chain carries TRBV5-5 and TRBJ2-3; D ambiguous. The CDR3 runs 13 residues. V was clipped by 2 bases and J by 2 bases, with 6 bases between them. The germline CDR1 and CDR2 sequences are SGHKS and YYEKEE (reference sequence). The CDR3 region has the DNA TGTGCCAGCAGCTTCCCCCACACAGATACGCAGTATTTT. It codes for CASSFPHTDTQYF.

On this clone: This sample also contains other DNA sequences that code for the same CDR3. The chain is built from TRBV9 and TRBJ1-3, with TRBD1 as a possible D gene (5 bases). V dropped 0 bases and J dropped 4 bases, with 8 bases sitting between them. This CDR3 spans 14 amino acids. CDR1 is SGDLS and CDR2 is YYNGEE in the germline V gene. The CDR3: CASSVVGAGNTIYF. The CDR3 DNA sequence: TGTGCCAGCAGCGTAGTTGGGGCAGGAAACACCATATATTTT.

This clone was counted a few times. Other nucleotide sequences from this sample produce the same CDR3. The genes are TRBV9 and TRBJ2-5; 7 bases agree with TRBD2. CDR1 SGDLS and CDR2 YYNGEE come from the germline V gene. The CDR3 length is 16 residues. J lost 2 bases, V lost 4 bases, and 11 bases had no gene match. As DNA, the CDR3 is TGTGCCAGCAGCCCCCACCCGCTAGCGGTGCAAGAGACCCAGTACTTC. Translating it yields CASSPHPLAVQETQYF.

The gene calls are TRBV6-1 and TRBJ1-2; maybe TRBD1 (5 bases). This CDR3 contains 16 residues. V was shortened by 3 bases and J by 8 bases, with 22 bases between the two germline ends. Per germline, CDR1 MNHNS and CDR2 SASEGT. CDR3 nucleotide sequence: TGTGCCAGCAGTGACCCACAGGATTACGGGCCTCGGGGCTACACCTTC. Protein sequence: CASSDPQDYGPRGYTF.

The chain joins TRBV7-2 to TRBJ2-3; D is ambiguous. CDR1 and CDR2 from the germline V gene are SGHTA and FQGNSA. The CDR3 extends over 13 amino acids. V lost 2 bases and J lost 3, with 6 bases in between. The CDR3 here is CASSLRRTDTQYF. The CDR3 bases are TGTGCCAGCAGCTTAAGGCGGACAGATACGCAGTATTTT.

The J gene is TRBJ2-1, the V gene TRBV29-1, with 11 bases fitting TRBD1. J was trimmed by 9 bases and V by 3 bases; bases with no gene match: 4. Germline V gene data show CDR1 as SQVTM and CDR2 as ANQGSEA. The CDR3 consists of 13 residues. The CDR3 nucleotides are TGCAGCGTTGAGAGGACAGGGGGCGGTGAGCAGTTCTTC. Protein sequence: CSVERTGGGEQFF.

This rearrangement joins TRBV7-8 to TRBJ2-1, with a tentative D call TRBD2 (5 bases). Germline CDR1 is SGHVS and CDR2 is FQNEAQ. The CDR3 contains 12 residues. The germline V and J ends were trimmed by 5 bases and 8 bases, with 10 bases remaining between them. The CDR3 coding sequence is TGTGCCAGCAGCCCCACTAGACATGAGCAGTTCTTC. Amino acids: CASSPTRHEQFF.

This clone turned up a few times. The chain combines TRBV20-1 with TRBJ1-2; D ambiguous. Germline lookup yields CDR1 DFQATT and CDR2 SNEGSKA (reference sequence). The V and J ends lost 0 bases and 7 bases respectively, with 3 bases between them. This CDR3 has 10 amino acids. The CDR3 sequence: CSARDSGYTF. The CDR3 nucleotides read TGCAGTGCTAGAGATAGTGGCTACACCTTC.